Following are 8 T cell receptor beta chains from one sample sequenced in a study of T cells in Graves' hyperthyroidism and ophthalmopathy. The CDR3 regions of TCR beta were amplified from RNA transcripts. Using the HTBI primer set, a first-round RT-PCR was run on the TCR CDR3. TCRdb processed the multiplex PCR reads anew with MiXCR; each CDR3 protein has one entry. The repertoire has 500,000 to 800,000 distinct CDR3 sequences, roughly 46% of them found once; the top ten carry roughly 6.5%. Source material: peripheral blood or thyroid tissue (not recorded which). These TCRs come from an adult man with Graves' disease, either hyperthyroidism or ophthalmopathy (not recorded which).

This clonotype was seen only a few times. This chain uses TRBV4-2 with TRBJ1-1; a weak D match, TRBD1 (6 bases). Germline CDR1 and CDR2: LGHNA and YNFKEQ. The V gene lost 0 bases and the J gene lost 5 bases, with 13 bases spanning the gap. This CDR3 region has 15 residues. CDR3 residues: CASSQDWGRGTEAFF. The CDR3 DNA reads TGTGCCAGCAGCCAAGATTGGGGGCGGGGGACTGAAGCTTTCTTT.

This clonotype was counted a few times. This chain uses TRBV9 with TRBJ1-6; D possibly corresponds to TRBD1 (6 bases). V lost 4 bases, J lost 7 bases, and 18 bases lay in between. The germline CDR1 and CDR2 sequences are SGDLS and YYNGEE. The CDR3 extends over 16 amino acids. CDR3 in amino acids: CASSRDWGADNSPLHF. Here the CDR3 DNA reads TGTGCCAGCAGCCGAGATTGGGGGGCGGACAATTCACCCCTCCACTTT. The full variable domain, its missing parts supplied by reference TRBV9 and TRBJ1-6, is DSGVTQTPKHLITATGQRVTLRCSPRSGDLSVYWYQQSLDQGLQFLIQYYNGEERAKGNILERFSAQQFPDLHSELNLSSLELGDSALYFCASSRDWGADNSPLHFGNGTRLTVT.

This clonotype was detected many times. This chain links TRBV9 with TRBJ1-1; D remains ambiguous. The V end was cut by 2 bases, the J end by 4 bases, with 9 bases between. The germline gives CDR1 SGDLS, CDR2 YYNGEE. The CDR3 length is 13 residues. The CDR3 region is CASSVPGATEAFF. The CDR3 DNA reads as TGTGCCAGCAGCGTTCCGGGTGCCACTGAAGCTTTCTTT.

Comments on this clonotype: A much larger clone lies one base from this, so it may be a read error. CDR3 amino acids: CASSLRGQQPQHF. CDR3 coding DNA: TGCGCCAGCAGCTTGAGAGGGCAACAGCCCCAGCATTTT. V and J are TRBV5-1 and TRBJ1-5, with no clear D. The ends were cut back, 1 base at V and 7 bases at J, with 9 bases in the middle. The CDR3 contains 13 residues. The V gene's germline CDR1 is SGHRS and CDR2 YFSETQ.

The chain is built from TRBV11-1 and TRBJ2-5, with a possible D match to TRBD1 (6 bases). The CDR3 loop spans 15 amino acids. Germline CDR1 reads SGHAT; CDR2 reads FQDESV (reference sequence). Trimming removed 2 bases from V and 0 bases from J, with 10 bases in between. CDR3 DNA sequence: TGTGCCAGCAGCTTATGGGCAGGGGACCAAGAGACCCAGTACTTC. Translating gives CASSLWAGDQETQYF.

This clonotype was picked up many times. CDR3 DNA: TGCAGCGCCCAAAGACGGACGCACTCTGGGGCCAACGTCCTGACTTTC. Translated, it gives CSAQRRTHSGANVLTF. V and J are TRBV29-1 and TRBJ2-6; no clear D gene. Germline CDR1 and CDR2: SQVTM and ANQGSEA. CDR3 length: 16 amino acids. V dropped 7 bases and J dropped 0 bases, with 16 bases sitting between them. The entire variable domain, with the rest obtained from reference TRBV29-1 and TRBJ2-6, is as follows: SAVISQKPSRDICQRGTSLTIQCQVDSQVTMMFWYRQQPGQSLTLIATANQGSEATYESGFVIDKFPISRPNLTFSTLTVSNMSPEDSSIYLCSAQRRTHSGANVLTFGAGSRLTVL.

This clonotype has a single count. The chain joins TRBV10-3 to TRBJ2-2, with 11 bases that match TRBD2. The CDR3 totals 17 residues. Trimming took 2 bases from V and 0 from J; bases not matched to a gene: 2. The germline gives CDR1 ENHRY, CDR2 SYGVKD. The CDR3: CAISELAGGSNTGELFF. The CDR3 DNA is TGTGCCATCAGTGAGCTAGCGGGGGGATCGAACACCGGGGAGCTGTTTTTT.

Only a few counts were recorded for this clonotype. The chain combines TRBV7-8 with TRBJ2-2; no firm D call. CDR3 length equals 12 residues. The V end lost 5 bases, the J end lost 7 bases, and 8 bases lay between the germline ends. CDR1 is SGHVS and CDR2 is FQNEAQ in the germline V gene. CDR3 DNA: TGTGCCAGCAGCAAACAAGACGGGGAGCTGTTTTTT. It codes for CASSKQDGELFF.